This TCR beta chain derives from a study of monozygotic twins with inflammatory bowel disease. This CDR3 contains 14 residues. The germline gives CDR1 SEHNR, CDR2 FQNEAQ (reference sequence). No DNA is given; TCRdb re-called the 5' RACE reads and lists each CDR3 protein once. The sample's table shows 150,000 to 200,000 distinct CDR3 sequences. Specimen: blood. The chain links TRBV7-9 to TRBJ2-7; no DNA is available, so the TRBD2 call from TCRdb remains unchecked. The receptor was isolated from a human donor with ulcerative colitis or Crohn's disease, or a healthy co-twin of an affected twin (not recorded which). CDR3 sequence reads: CASSFGGGAREQYF.